The next 5 T cell receptor beta chains were all read from a single sample in a study of beta chain bispecific antibodies for T cell cancers. Study outcomes and limitations: Normal T cells contributed less of the targeted TRBV signal than the leukemia cells did.

Which antigens these TCRs recognize remains unknown. T cells were expanded from blood mononuclear cells for 3 to 4 days with anti-CD3 OKT3 or CD3/CD28 beads. TCRdb processed the 5' RACE reads anew with MiXCR; each CDR3 protein has one entry. The table shows 21,000 or so distinct CDR3 sequences, with approximately 2.4% occurring only once. Sequenced material: healthy donor T cells cultured with leukemia cells. The origin of the receptors is a human donor in good health. Some clones in this sample may be carry-over from other donors' samples.

This clonotype was counted between two and nine times. This chain's CDR3 is CASSSGGAQHF. The CDR3 nucleotides are TGTGCCAGCAGTTCCGGGGGGGCCCAGCATTTT. The gene calls are TRBV27 and TRBJ1-5; the D gene is possibly TRBD1 (5 bases). The CDR3 sequence is 11 residues long. Trimming took 4 bases from V and 11 from J, leaving 9 bases between them. Looked up from germline, CDR1 is MNHEY and CDR2 is SMNVEV (reference sequence).

Ten or more counts support this clonotype. This chain connects TRBV3-1 to TRBJ2-3, with 10 bases matching TRBD2. Germline trimming cut 0 bases from V and 6 bases from J; bases unmatched to any gene: 15. The CDR3 is 19 amino acids. Germline V gene data show CDR1 as LGHDT and CDR2 as YNNKEL (reference sequence). CDR3 coding DNA: TGTGCCAGCAGCCAAGAGGAATTGACGGAGCGGGGGGGCCCGGATACGCAGTATTTT. Translating it yields CASSQEELTERGGPDTQYF.

The CDR3 region has the DNA TGTGCCAGCAGCGTTGAGTGTGGTAGCGGGGGTGATGAGCAGTTCTTC. The encoded protein is CASSVECGSGGDEQFF. V and J are TRBV9 and TRBJ2-1; TRBD2 matches 9 bases. CDR3 length equals 16 residues. Germline V lookup: CDR1 SGDLS, CDR2 YYNGEE. Trimming at V came to 2 bases and at J to 8 bases, leaving 11 bases not matched to a gene.

This clonotype has ten or more counts. The chain carries TRBV11-2 and TRBJ2-1, with 12 bases lining up with TRBD1. The CDR3 totals 16 residues. The germline V gene has CDR1 SGHAT and CDR2 FQNNGV. The V and J ends lost 2 bases and 8 bases, in that order; junction bases with no gene match: 7. CDR3: CASSLPVGQGAHEQFF. In DNA, the CDR3 is TGTGCCAGCAGCTTACCGGTGGGACAGGGGGCGCATGAGCAGTTCTTC.

This clonotype was counted between two and nine times. V is TRBV6-1 and J is TRBJ1-5; D is possibly TRBD1 (6 bases). Germline V gene lookup returns CDR1 MNHNS and CDR2 SASEGT. Trimming shortened V by 0 bases and J by 5 bases, and 14 bases separated the two germline ends. CDR3 length: 16 residues. CDR3 protein: CASSEAGTGHDQPQHF. The CDR3 bases are TGTGCCAGCAGTGAAGCGGGTACAGGGCACGATCAGCCCCAGCATTTT.